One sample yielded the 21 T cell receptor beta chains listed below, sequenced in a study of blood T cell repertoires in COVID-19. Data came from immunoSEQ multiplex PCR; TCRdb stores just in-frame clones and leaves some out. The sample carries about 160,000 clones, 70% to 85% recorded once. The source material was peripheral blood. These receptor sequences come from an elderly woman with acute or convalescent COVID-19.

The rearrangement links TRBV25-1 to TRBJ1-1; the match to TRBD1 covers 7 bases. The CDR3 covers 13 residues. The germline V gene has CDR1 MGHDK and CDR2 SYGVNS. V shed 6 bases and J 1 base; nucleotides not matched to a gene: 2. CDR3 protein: CASRRTGNTEAFF. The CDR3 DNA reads TGTGCCAGCAGAAGGACAGGGAACACTGAAGCTTTCTTT.

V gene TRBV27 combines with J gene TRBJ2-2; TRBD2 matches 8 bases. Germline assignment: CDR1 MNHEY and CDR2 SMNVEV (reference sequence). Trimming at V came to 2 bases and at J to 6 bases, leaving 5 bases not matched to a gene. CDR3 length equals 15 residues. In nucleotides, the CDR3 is TGTGCCAGCAGTTTACGGGAGGGCCGAGCCGGGGAGCTGTTTTTT. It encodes CASSLREGRAGELFF.

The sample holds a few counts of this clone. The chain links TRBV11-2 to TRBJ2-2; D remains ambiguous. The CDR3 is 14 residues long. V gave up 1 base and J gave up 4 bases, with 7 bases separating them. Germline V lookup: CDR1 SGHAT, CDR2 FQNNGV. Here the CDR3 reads CASSLARGTGELFF. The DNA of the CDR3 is TGTGCCAGCAGCTTAGCGCGAGGCACCGGGGAGCTGTTTTTT.

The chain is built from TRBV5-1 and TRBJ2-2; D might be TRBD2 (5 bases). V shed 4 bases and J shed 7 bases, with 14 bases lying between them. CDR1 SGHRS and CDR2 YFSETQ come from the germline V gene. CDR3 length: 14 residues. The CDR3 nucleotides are TGCGCCAGCAGCCCTGGTCCCCGGGGCGGGGAGCTGTTTTTT. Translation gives CASSPGPRGGELFF.

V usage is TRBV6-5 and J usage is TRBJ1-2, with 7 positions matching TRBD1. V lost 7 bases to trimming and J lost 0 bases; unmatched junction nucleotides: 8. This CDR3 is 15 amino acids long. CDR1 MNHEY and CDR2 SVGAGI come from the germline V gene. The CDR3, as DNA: TGTGCCAGCAACCGACAGGGCAAAGCTAACTATGGCTACACCTTC. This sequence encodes CASNRQGKANYGYTF.

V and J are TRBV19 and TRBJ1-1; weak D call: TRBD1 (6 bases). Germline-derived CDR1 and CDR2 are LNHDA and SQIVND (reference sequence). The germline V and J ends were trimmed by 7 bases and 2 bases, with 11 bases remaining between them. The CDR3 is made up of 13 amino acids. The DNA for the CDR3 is TGTGCCAGTAACCCCAGGGGTAACACTGAAGCTTTCTTT. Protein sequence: CASNPRGNTEAFF.

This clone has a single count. The CDR3 DNA reads TGCGCCAGCAGCCAGACAGGGGGGACTAATGAAAAACTGTTTTTT. As protein: CASSQTGGTNEKLFF. The chain links TRBV4-3 to TRBJ1-4; 9 nucleotides match TRBD1. Germline lookup yields CDR1 LGHNA and CDR2 YSLEER. The CDR3 has 15 amino acids. Trimming took 3 bases from V and 2 from J; bases not matched to a gene: 1.

The CDR3 DNA sequence: TGTGCCAGCAGGCGGGACAGGGTGACCCAGTACTTC. Encoded protein: CASRRDRVTQYF. The chain carries TRBV27 and TRBJ2-5; 9 bases are shared with TRBD1. The CDR3 covers 12 residues. Looked up from germline, CDR1 is MNHEY and CDR2 is SMNVEV (reference sequence). The trim removed 6 bases at V and 7 bases at J, leaving 3 bases unmatched.

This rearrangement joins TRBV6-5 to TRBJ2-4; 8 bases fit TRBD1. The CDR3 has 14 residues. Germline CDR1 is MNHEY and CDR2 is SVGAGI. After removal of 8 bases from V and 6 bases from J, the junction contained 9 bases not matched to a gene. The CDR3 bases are TGTGCCAGCGGGGCAGGGGGCCGGTTAAACATTCAGTACTTC. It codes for CASGAGGRLNIQYF.

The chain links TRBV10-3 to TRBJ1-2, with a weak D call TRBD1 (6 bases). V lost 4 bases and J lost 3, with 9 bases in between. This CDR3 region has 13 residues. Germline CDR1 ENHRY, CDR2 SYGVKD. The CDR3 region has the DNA TGTGCCATCAGTGGTGGGACATACTATGGCTACACCTTC. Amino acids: CAISGGTYYGYTF.

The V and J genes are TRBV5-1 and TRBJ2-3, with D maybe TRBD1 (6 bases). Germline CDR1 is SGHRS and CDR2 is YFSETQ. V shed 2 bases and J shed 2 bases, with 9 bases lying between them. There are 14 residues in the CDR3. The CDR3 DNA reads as TGCGCCAGCAGCTTTGGACAGCACACAGATACGCAGTATTTT. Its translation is CASSFGQHTDTQYF.

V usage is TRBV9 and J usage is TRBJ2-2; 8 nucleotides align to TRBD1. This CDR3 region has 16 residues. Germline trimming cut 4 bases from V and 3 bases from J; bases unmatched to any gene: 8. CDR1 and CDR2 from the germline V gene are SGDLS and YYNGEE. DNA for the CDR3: TGTGCCAGCAGCAAACAGGGGGATCCGTACACCGGGGAGCTGTTTTTT. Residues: CASSKQGDPYTGELFF.

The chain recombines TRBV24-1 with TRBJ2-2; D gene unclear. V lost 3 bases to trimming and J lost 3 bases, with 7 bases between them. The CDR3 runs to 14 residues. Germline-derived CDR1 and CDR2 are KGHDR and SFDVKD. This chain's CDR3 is CATSDGAYTGELFF. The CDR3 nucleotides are TGTGCCACCAGTGATGGAGCGTACACCGGGGAGCTGTTTTTT.

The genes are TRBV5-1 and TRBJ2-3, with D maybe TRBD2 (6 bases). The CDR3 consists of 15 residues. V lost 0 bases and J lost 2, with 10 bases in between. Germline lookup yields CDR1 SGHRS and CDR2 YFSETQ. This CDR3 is CASSLAGLHTDTQYF. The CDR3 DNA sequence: TGCGCCAGCAGCTTGGCAGGACTACACACAGATACGCAGTATTTT.

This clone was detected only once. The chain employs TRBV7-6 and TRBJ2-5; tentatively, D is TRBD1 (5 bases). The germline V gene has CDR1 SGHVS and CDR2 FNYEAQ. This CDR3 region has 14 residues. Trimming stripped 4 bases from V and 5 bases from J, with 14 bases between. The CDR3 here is CASSSPGRAETQYF. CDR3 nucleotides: TGTGCCAGCAGCTCCCCTGGCAGGGCGGAGACCCAGTACTTC.

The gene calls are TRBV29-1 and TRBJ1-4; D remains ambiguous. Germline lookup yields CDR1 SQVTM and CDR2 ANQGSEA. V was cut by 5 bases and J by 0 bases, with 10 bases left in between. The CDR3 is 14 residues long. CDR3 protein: CSVLDRTTNEKLFF. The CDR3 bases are TGCAGCGTTCTCGATAGAACAACTAATGAAAAACTGTTTTTT.

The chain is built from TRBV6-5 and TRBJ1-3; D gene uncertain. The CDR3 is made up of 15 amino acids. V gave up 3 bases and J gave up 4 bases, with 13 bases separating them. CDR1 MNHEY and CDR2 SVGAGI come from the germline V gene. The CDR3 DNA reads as TGTGCCAGCAGTTATTCGCGTTCCGCAGGAAACACCATATATTTT. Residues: CASSYSRSAGNTIYF.

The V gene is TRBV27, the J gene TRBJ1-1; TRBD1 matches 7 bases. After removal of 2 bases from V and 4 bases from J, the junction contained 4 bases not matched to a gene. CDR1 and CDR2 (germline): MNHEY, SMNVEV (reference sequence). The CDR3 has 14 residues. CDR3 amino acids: CASSLARGSTEAFF. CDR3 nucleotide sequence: TGTGCCAGCAGTTTAGCCAGGGGGAGCACTGAAGCTTTCTTT.

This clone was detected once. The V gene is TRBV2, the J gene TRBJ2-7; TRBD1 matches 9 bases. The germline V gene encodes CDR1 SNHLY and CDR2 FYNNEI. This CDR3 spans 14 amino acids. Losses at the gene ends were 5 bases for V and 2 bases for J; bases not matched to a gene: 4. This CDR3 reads CASSTDRGPYEQYF. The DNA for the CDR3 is TGTGCCAGCAGTACGGACAGGGGTCCCTACGAGCAGTACTTC.

The CDR3 here is CAGGQGMGEQYF. Here the CDR3 DNA reads TGTGCCGGCGGACAGGGCATGGGGGAGCAGTACTTC. The chain links TRBV7-9 to TRBJ2-7; 8 nucleotides agree with TRBD1. Losses at the gene ends were 11 bases for V and 7 bases for J; bases not matched to a gene: 10. The germline V gene has CDR1 SEHNR and CDR2 FQNEAQ (reference sequence). This CDR3 is 12 amino acids long.

The CDR3 nucleotides read TGTGCCAGCAGTGAAGGGGCAGGGGGAGGCACTGAAGCTTTCTTT. Residues: CASSEGAGGGTEAFF. The chain carries TRBV6-1 and TRBJ1-1; TRBD1 aligns across 7 bases. Germline assignment: CDR1 MNHNS and CDR2 SASEGT. Germline trimming cut 1 base from V and 4 bases from J; bases unmatched to any gene: 6. There are 15 residues in the CDR3.